Each of the 18 T cell receptor beta chains below was sequenced from the same sample in a study of cytomegalovirus exposure and HLA in healthy donors. The primer mix had 60 Vbeta and 13 Jbeta primers. Data came from immunoSEQ multiplex PCR; TCRdb stores just in-frame clones and leaves some out. The table has about 120,000 clones, around 85% seen once. What was sequenced was PBMCs. Receptors were obtained from a man between 18 and 29 years old in good health and CMV-seropositive.

The chain employs TRBV7-9 and TRBJ2-3, with D uncertain. The CDR3 is 17 residues long. V dropped 3 bases and J dropped 0 bases, with 16 bases sitting between them. Germline-derived CDR1 and CDR2 are SEHNR and FQNEAQ (reference sequence). The CDR3 DNA is TGTGCCAGCAGCTTCGCTCTGGCGGCGGTTAGCACAGATACGCAGTATTTT. Its translation: CASSFALAAVSTDTQYF.

The chain uses TRBV6-5 and TRBJ2-7; perhaps TRBD1 as D (5 bases). The CDR3 runs to 15 residues. Trimming removed 3 bases from V and 2 bases from J, with 14 bases in between. The V gene's germline CDR1 is MNHEY and CDR2 SVGAGI. CDR3 loop: CASSYSPARAYEQYF. The CDR3 DNA is TGTGCCAGCAGTTATTCCCCCGCCAGGGCCTACGAGCAGTACTTC.

V is TRBV19 and J is TRBJ2-1, with 8 bases that match TRBD2. The V and J ends lost 8 bases and 6 bases, in that order; junction bases with no gene match: 9. The CDR3 contains 14 residues. Germline assignment: CDR1 LNHDA and CDR2 SQIVND (reference sequence). CDR3 coding DNA: TGTGCCAGTGGAATCGGACTAGCCGTCAATGAGCAGTTCTTC. It codes for CASGIGLAVNEQFF.

V and J are TRBV4-3 and TRBJ1-2, with D possibly TRBD1 on 6 matching bases. CDR1 LGHNA and CDR2 YSLEER come from the germline V gene. This CDR3 comprises 14 residues. V lost 3 bases and J lost 4, with 12 bases in between. CDR3 protein: CASSQQTGFYGYTF. In DNA form, the CDR3 reads TGCGCCAGCAGCCAGCAGACAGGTTTCTATGGCTACACCTTC.

This clone was counted between two and nine times. The CDR3 DNA sequence: TGTGCCAGCACGGTGGGGGGAAACACTGAAGCTTTCTTT. Protein sequence: CASTVGGNTEAFF. The chain recombines TRBV25-1 with TRBJ1-1; D is possibly TRBD1 (5 bases). Germline V gene lookup returns CDR1 MGHDK and CDR2 SYGVNS. The CDR3 consists of 13 residues. V lost 7 bases and J lost 2, with 11 bases in between.

The V call is TRBV10-3, the J call TRBJ1-5; D possibly corresponds to TRBD1 (6 bases). Between the trimmed V and J ends, which lost 4 bases and 3 bases, there was a span of 10 bases. The germline gives CDR1 ENHRY, CDR2 SYGVKD. The CDR3 sequence is 14 residues long. CDR3 residues: CAISVGDNNQPQHF. The DNA of the CDR3 is TGTGCCATCAGTGTTGGGGACAACAATCAGCCCCAGCATTTT.

This clone was counted only a few times. The chain recombines TRBV5-4 with TRBJ2-3, with D tentatively TRBD2 (6 bases). Trimming took off 3 bases at V and 0 bases at J, with 11 bases between the two ends. Germline CDR1 is SGHNT and CDR2 is YYREEE (reference sequence). CDR3 length: 15 residues. DNA for the CDR3: TGTGCCAGCAGCTGGGGGAGGTCCAGCACAGATACGCAGTATTTT. Amino acid sequence: CASSWGRSSTDTQYF.

The rearrangement uses TRBV5-6 and TRBJ1-5; unclear D gene. CDR3 length: 15 amino acids. Germline V gives CDR1 SGHDT, CDR2 YYEEEE. Trimming removed 0 bases at V and 0 bases at J, with 7 bases between. The CDR3 loop is CASSLGYSSNQPQHF. The DNA of the CDR3 is TGTGCCAGCAGCTTGGGCTACAGTAGCAATCAGCCCCAGCATTTT.

The chain joins TRBV11-3 to TRBJ2-1; 8 positions match TRBD2. Unmatched junction bases numbered 6, after V lost 3 bases and J lost 2 bases. The germline gives CDR1 SGHNT, CDR2 YENEEA. This CDR3 is 16 amino acids long. The CDR3 spells CASSFSGVGTYNEQFF. As DNA, the CDR3 is TGTGCCAGCAGCTTTAGCGGGGTCGGAACCTACAATGAGCAGTTCTTC.

The chain joins TRBV5-1 to TRBJ2-2; 10 bases are shared with TRBD1. Germline trimming cut 0 bases from V and 6 bases from J; bases unmatched to any gene: 5. Per the germline V gene, CDR1 is SGHRS and CDR2 is YFSETQ. The length of the CDR3 is 16 residues. DNA for the CDR3: TGCGCCAGCAGCTTGGACGTTGGGACAGGGGCCGGGGAGCTGTTTTTT. Translation gives CASSLDVGTGAGELFF.

V gene TRBV19 combines with J gene TRBJ1-1, with D unresolved. V lost 3 bases, J lost 0 bases, and 8 bases lay in between. Germline V gene data show CDR1 as LNHDA and CDR2 as SQIVND (reference sequence). The CDR3 has 14 residues. The CDR3 DNA reads TGTGCCAGTAGTATCGGGTTCATGAACACTGAAGCTTTCTTT. As protein: CASSIGFMNTEAFF. The whole variable domain, filled in from reference TRBV19 and TRBJ1-1, reads DGGITQSPKYLFRKEGQNVTLSCEQNLNHDAMYWYRQDPGQGLRLIYYSQIVNDFQKGDIAEGYSVSREKKESFPLTVTSAQKNPTAFYLCASSIGFMNTEAFFGQGTRLTVV.

This clone was observed a single time. This chain links TRBV9 with TRBJ2-7; TRBD2 is a possible D gene (6 bases). With 2 bases removed from V and 4 bases from J, the gap between germline ends came to 22 bases. Germline-derived CDR1 and CDR2 are SGDLS and YYNGEE. The CDR3 is made up of 17 amino acids. The CDR3 protein is CASSVTGLGKGVYEQYF. DNA for the CDR3: TGTGCCAGCAGCGTGACGGGACTGGGGAAGGGTGTTTACGAGCAGTACTTC.

The chain uses TRBV19 and TRBJ2-2; the D gene is possibly TRBD2 (6 bases). Germline V gene data show CDR1 as LNHDA and CDR2 as SQIVND (reference sequence). Trimming shortened V by 7 bases and J by 4 bases, and 13 bases separated the two germline ends. This CDR3 has 14 residues. The DNA of the CDR3 is TGTGCCAGTACGGGGGTCCCGAGCACCGGGGAGCTGTTTTTT. Translation gives CASTGVPSTGELFF.

V and J are TRBV25-1 and TRBJ2-2; no firm D call. Looked up from germline, CDR1 is MGHDK and CDR2 is SYGVNS. This CDR3 has 13 amino acids. V was pared by 7 bases and J by 0 bases, with 6 bases between. The CDR3: CASTYTNTGELFF. CDR3 sequence (DNA): TGTGCCAGCACTTACACGAACACCGGGGAGCTGTTTTTT.

The rearrangement joins TRBV27 to TRBJ2-5; tentative D call: TRBD1 (6 bases). The J call is uncertain, as TRBJ2-7 better fits the DNA end. Germline V gives CDR1 MNHEY, CDR2 SMNVEV (reference sequence). The CDR3 is 16 amino acids. In DNA, the CDR3 is TGTGCCAGCAGTTCAACAGGGACCCACGTCCTCTACGAGCAGTACTTC. It is translated as CASSSTGTHVLYEQYF.

The rearrangement links TRBV25-1 to TRBJ1-2; unclear D gene. CDR1 is MGHDK, CDR2 SYGVNS, per germline. Trimming took 6 bases from V and 1 from J, leaving 9 bases between them. CDR3 size: 13 residues. The CDR3 protein is CASSRGYNYGYTF. CDR3 sequence (DNA): TGTGCCAGCAGCAGAGGGTATAACTATGGCTACACCTTC.

This clone was counted once. The CDR3 sequence is CASSLNRDTRWGNQPQHF. For the CDR3, the DNA is TGTGCCAGCAGCCTGAATCGGGACACACGGTGGGGCAATCAGCCCCAGCATTTT. The rearrangement links TRBV5-6 to TRBJ1-5, with D maybe TRBD1 (6 bases). There are 18 residues in the CDR3. Germline values: CDR1 SGHDT, CDR2 YYEEEE. V was clipped by 4 bases and J by 2 bases, with 22 bases between them.

The chain is built from TRBV5-1 and TRBJ2-7; perhaps TRBD1 as D (6 bases). This CDR3 has 14 amino acids. Germline values: CDR1 SGHRS, CDR2 YFSETQ. Trimming took 0 bases from V and 5 from J, leaving 12 bases between them. Written as DNA, the CDR3 is TGCGCCAGCAGCTTGGTACAGGGTATCCACGAGCAGTACTTC. Its translation is CASSLVQGIHEQYF.